This TCR beta chain derives from a study of shared clonotypes between healthy human individuals. The overall study: CD4 naive cells filled three plates per donor, CD4 memory three, CD8 naive two and CD8 memory one.

In the naive CD8 group, cells lacked CD45RO and were positively selected for CCR7, so terminally differentiated effector memory CD45RA+ cells were left out. Per the original methods: Sequence data from immunoSEQ were junction-only and lacked quality scores; consequently, filtering differed. This table comes from immunoSEQ multiplex PCR, and its TCRdb copy is limited to in-frame clones, with some not included. Clone size and the V and J calls come from that table; the DNA yielded D and trimming. The table shows about 2,200,000 clones, with approximately 94% occurring only once. Note on this clone: Its antigen is unidentified.

Overall study findings and caveats: The naive CD4 repertoires of a few donors were compared, and roughly 5% of clonotypes were shared.

Germline V gene data show CDR1 as LNHDA and CDR2 as SQIVND (reference sequence). This CDR3 has 9 residues. Trimming took 9 bases from V and 6 from J, leaving 5 bases between them. This chain links TRBV19 with TRBJ1-1; no clear D. This TCR was recovered from a young man in good health. Some clones in this sample may be carry-over from other donors' samples. Sequencing used naive CD8+ T cells from PBMCs. The DNA of the CDR3 is TGTGCCAGAGCCCCTGAAGCTTTCTTT. Residues: CARAPEAFF.